The rows below give T cell receptor beta chains drawn from one sample of a study of blood T cell repertoires in COVID-19. The table came from immunoSEQ multiplex PCR; TCRdb's copy has only in-frame clones and leaves some out. The data contain 90,000 to 120,000 clones, 80% of them singletons. Specimen: peripheral blood. These TCRs come from a man between 65 and 85 years old with acute or convalescent COVID-19. The CDR3 runs from the conserved cysteine through the conserved F or W. The D gene is left open where the match is weak. Clone size is not always given. Where it is, it says once, few, many or a class for expanded clones.

d_gene: -; v_gene: TRBV19; j_gene: TRBJ2-2; abundance: -; CDR3aa: CASFLTRDTGPGELFF; CDR3nt: TGTGCCAGTTTCTTAACCCGGGACACCGGCCCCGGGGAGCTGTTTTTT
d_gene: -; v_gene: TRBV6-6; j_gene: TRBJ1-4; abundance: -; CDR3aa: CASTRQQGEKLFF; CDR3nt: TGTGCCAGCACCCGACAGCAGGGTGAAAAACTGTTTTTT
d_gene: TRBD2; v_gene: TRBV2; j_gene: TRBJ2-5; abundance: -; CDR3aa: CASRGLAGETQYF; CDR3nt: TGTGCCAGCAGGGGACTAGCGGGGGAGACCCAGTACTTC
d_gene: TRBD1; v_gene: TRBV25-1; j_gene: TRBJ2-1; abundance: -; CDR3aa: CASSEEGTGSSYNEQFF; CDR3nt: TGTGCCAGCAGTGAAGAAGGGACAGGGAGCTCCTACAATGAGCAGTTCTTC
d_gene: -; v_gene: TRBV5-1; j_gene: TRBJ1-3; abundance: -; CDR3aa: CASSHQGSGNTIYF; CDR3nt: TGCGCCAGCAGCCACCAGGGTTCTGGAAACACCATATATTTT
d_gene: -; v_gene: TRBV12-3/TRBV12-4; j_gene: TRBJ2-7; abundance: -; CDR3aa: CASSVNYEQYF; CDR3nt: TGTGCCAGCAGCGTAAACTACGAGCAGTACTTC
d_gene: TRBD1; v_gene: TRBV9; j_gene: TRBJ1-6; abundance: -; CDR3aa: CASSVDGQGKGSYNSPLHF; CDR3nt: TGTGCCAGCAGCGTAGACGGACAGGGGAAAGGCTCCTATAATTCACCCCTCCACTTT
d_gene: -; v_gene: TRBV7-3; j_gene: TRBJ1-1; abundance: -; CDR3aa: CASSLDPPGANTEAFF; CDR3nt: TGTGCCAGCAGCTTAGACCCCCCAGGGGCCAACACTGAAGCTTTCTTT
d_gene: -; v_gene: TRBV3-1/TRBV3-2; j_gene: TRBJ2-1; abundance: -; CDR3aa: CASSQASLNEQFF; CDR3nt: TGTGCCAGCAGCCAAGCTAGCTTGAATGAGCAGTTCTTC
d_gene: -; v_gene: TRBV13; j_gene: TRBJ1-2; abundance: -; CDR3aa: CASSLQGSQSGYTF; CDR3nt: TGTGCCAGCAGCTTGCAGGGTTCTCAGTCCGGCTACACCTTC
d_gene: -; v_gene: TRBV7-8; j_gene: TRBJ1-4; abundance: -; CDR3aa: CASSPSELELFF; CDR3nt: TGTGCCAGCAGCCCAAGCGAGTTGGAACTGTTTTTT
d_gene: -; v_gene: TRBV19; j_gene: TRBJ2-2; abundance: -; CDR3aa: CASSIRGTNTGELFF; CDR3nt: TGTGCCAGTAGTATTCGGGGTACGAACACCGGGGAGCTGTTTTTT
d_gene: TRBD1; v_gene: TRBV11-2; j_gene: TRBJ2-2; abundance: -; CDR3aa: CASSSPGQGNTGELFF; CDR3nt: TGTGCCAGCAGCTCCCCGGGACAGGGGAACACCGGGGAGCTGTTTTTT
d_gene: -; v_gene: TRBV7-9; j_gene: TRBJ1-1; abundance: -; CDR3aa: CASSSGSKSTEAFF; CDR3nt: TGTGCCAGCAGTTCGGGGTCCAAAAGCACTGAAGCTTTCTTT
d_gene: TRBD1; v_gene: TRBV6-6; j_gene: TRBJ1-1; abundance: -; CDR3aa: CASSFQGGTEAFF; CDR3nt: TGTGCCAGCAGTTTTCAGGGGGGTACTGAAGCTTTCTTT
d_gene: -; v_gene: TRBV21-1; j_gene: TRBJ1-6; abundance: once; CDR3aa: CASSGTGGSPLHF; CDR3nt: TGTGCCAGCAGCGGGACAGGTGGCTCACCCCTCCACTTT
d_gene: -; v_gene: TRBV2; j_gene: TRBJ2-5; abundance: once; CDR3aa: CASSEGTTGGAQYF; CDR3nt: TGTGCCAGCAGTGAAGGGACTACGGGTGGGGCCCAGTACTTC